The clone carrying this TCR beta chain was counted at least ten times. The antigen is unknown. One entry per CDR3 protein, called by TCRdb with MiXCR from the 5' RACE reads. This sample carries about 33,000 distinct CDR3 sequences, 1.5% of them seen once, and the ten largest clones take about a tenth. The data belong to a study of neurological immune-mediated disorders. Study-level information: Within the group of some 35 multiple sclerosis patients, approximately 30 were relapsing-remitting, while 3 were secondary progressive. Study-level points and caveats: No CDR3 amino acid sequences were shared by expanded clones across subjects, suggesting private repertoires in all groups. Repertoires from 18 of 34 multiple sclerosis patients grouped phylogenetically into a related-CDR3 cluster, suggesting a possible signature. Whereas HTLV-1-associated myelopathy showed the most TCR clonal expansion, multiple sclerosis showed the least, with levels below those of healthy controls.

The CDR3 totals 15 residues. Germline CDR1 reads SGHVS; CDR2 reads FQNEAQ. V was cut by 7 bases and J by 4 bases, with 17 bases left in between. Sample: PBMCs. The clonotype comes from a woman in her 30s with multiple sclerosis. The rearrangement uses TRBV7-8 and TRBJ1-3; D is unclear. The CDR3 sequence: CASTQSGRGGNTIYF. In DNA form, the CDR3 reads TGTGCCAGCACCCAGTCGGGGAGAGGCGGAAACACCATATATTTT.